This T cell receptor (beta chain) was identified in a study of OX40 agonist ivuxolimab in advanced cancers. Study details: Eligibility rules accepted prior anti-PD-1, anti-PD-L1 or anti-CTLA-4 therapy, and around 43% had some.

In the case of this clone: Its specificity is not known.

The study, taken as a whole, reports: Among the lowest peripheral clonal expansion occurred in 0.1-3.0 mg/kg partial responders. Some nonresponders additionally presented with little normalized T-cell clonal expansion.

Data came from immunoSEQ multiplex PCR; TCRdb stores just in-frame clones and leaves some out. The sample lists tens of thousands of clones; around nine tenths were seen once. CDR3 length equals 12 residues. Per germline, CDR1 SGHVS and CDR2 FNYEAQ. This clonotype was obtained from an adult with an advanced solid tumor such as melanoma, head and neck, liver or kidney cancer. Material: CD4+ or CD8+ T cells sorted from blood, obtained in a trial of the OX40 agonist ivuxolimab. This sequence joins TRBV7-6 and TRBJ2-5; tentative D call: TRBD2 (5 bases). The J call may not be correct, given that the DNA end is closer to TRBJ2-7. The CDR3 is CASSLKEAEQYF. CDR3 coding DNA: TGTGCCAGCAGCTTAAAGGAGGCCGAGCAGTACTTC.